These 20 T cell receptor beta chains came from one sample sequenced in a study of T cell responses to AZD1222 COVID-19 vaccine. Assay used: immunoSEQ multiplex PCR; TCRdb lists only in-frame clones, some missing. Of about 130,000 clones listed, approximately 90% are singletons. The material was peripheral blood, obtained on day 0 of AZD1222 vaccination. The receptor source for this set is an adult in good health.

The V gene is TRBV7-6, the J gene TRBJ2-7; TRBD2 aligns across 14 bases. V dropped 5 bases and J dropped 5; count of bases not matched to a gene: 8. The CDR3 length is 16 residues. Germline assignment: CDR1 SGHVS and CDR2 FNYEAQ. The CDR3, as DNA: TGTGCCAGCAGCCCCGAGACTAGCGGGGGGGCCAACGAGCAGTACTTC. Translating gives CASSPETSGGANEQYF. Based on the CDR3 plus reference TRBV7-6 and TRBJ2-7, the full variable domain is GAGVSQSPRYKVTKRGQDVALRCDPISGHVSLYWYRQALGQGPEFLTYFNYEAQQDKSGLPNDRFSAERPEGSISTLTIQRTEQRDSAMYRCASSPETSGGANEQYFGPGTRLTVT.

The genes are TRBV19 and TRBJ1-1; D might be TRBD1 (5 bases). The germline CDR1 and CDR2 sequences are LNHDA and SQIVND (reference sequence). The CDR3 loop spans 15 amino acids. Trimming removed 5 bases at V and 4 bases at J, with 17 bases between. The CDR3 reads CASSLRDFWGTEAFF. In nucleotides, the CDR3 is TGTGCCAGTAGTTTACGGGACTTCTGGGGCACTGAAGCTTTCTTT. The whole variable domain, remainder taken from reference TRBV19 and TRBJ1-1, is DGGITQSPKYLFRKEGQNVTLSCEQNLNHDAMYWYRQDPGQGLRLIYYSQIVNDFQKGDIAEGYSVSREKKESFPLTVTSAQKNPTAFYLCASSLRDFWGTEAFFGQGTRLTVV.

The chain links TRBV24-1 to TRBJ1-2, with a tentative D call TRBD1 (5 bases). Trimming took 6 bases from V and 4 from J, leaving 11 bases between them. This CDR3 contains 13 residues. Germline values: CDR1 KGHDR, CDR2 SFDVKD. The chain's CDR3 is CATSRGATYGYTF. The CDR3, as DNA: TGTGCCACCAGTCGCGGGGCTACCTATGGCTACACCTTC.

This chain links TRBV3-1 (or the pseudogene TRBV3-2) with TRBJ1-5, with D hard to call. The germline V and J ends were trimmed by 1 base and 5 bases, with 15 bases remaining between them. The germline V gene encodes CDR1 LGHDT and CDR2 YNNKEL (reference sequence). The CDR3 is made up of 16 amino acids. The CDR3 coding sequence is TGTGCCAGCAGCCAAGGAGCCCAGAGAAAGGATCAGCCCCAGCATTTT. This sequence encodes CASSQGAQRKDQPQHF.

This clone has a count of ten or more. V and J are TRBV5-1 and TRBJ1-4, with no clear D. From germline, CDR1 is SGHRS and CDR2 YFSETQ. This CDR3 region has 16 residues. V shed 1 base and J shed 7 bases, with 17 bases lying between them. The CDR3 loop reads CASSLLPREPTEKLFF. The CDR3 coding sequence is TGCGCCAGCAGCTTGTTACCGAGGGAGCCTACTGAAAAACTGTTTTTT.

The CDR3 DNA is TGCAGCGTTGCAGCGGGAGACACCGGGGAGCTGTTTTTT. It specifies CSVAAGDTGELFF. This chain connects TRBV29-1 to TRBJ2-2; 8 bases align to TRBD2. The CDR3 spans 13 residues. V lost 4 bases, J lost 3 bases, and 1 base stayed unmatched. Germline V gene data show CDR1 as SQVTM and CDR2 as ANQGSEA.

The V call is TRBV14, the J call TRBJ1-1, with a weak D call TRBD1 (6 bases). V lost 5 bases to trimming and J lost 1 base, with 11 bases between them. The CDR3 has 14 amino acids. From germline, CDR1 is SGHDN and CDR2 FVKESK. As DNA, the CDR3 is TGTGCCAGCAGCGTTCGAGGGGGGAACACTGAAGCTTTCTTT. Translating it yields CASSVRGGNTEAFF.

This rearrangement joins TRBV2 to TRBJ2-2; the D gene is possibly TRBD1 (6 bases). The V gene's germline CDR1 is SNHLY and CDR2 FYNNEI. V lost 4 bases, J lost 6 bases, and 15 bases lay in between. The CDR3 has 15 residues. In nucleotides, the CDR3 is TGTGCCAGCAGTGTAGGGCAGGGGATACCCGGGGAGCTGTTTTTT. Translating it yields CASSVGQGIPGELFF.

This chain uses TRBV9 with TRBJ2-7; D is uncertain. The CDR3 totals 14 residues. CDR1 and CDR2 from the germline V gene are SGDLS and YYNGEE. V dropped 0 bases and J dropped 2 bases, with 9 bases sitting between them. The CDR3 loop reads CASSVDGGAYEQYF. Here the CDR3 DNA reads TGTGCCAGCAGCGTAGATGGTGGGGCCTACGAGCAGTACTTC.

The genes are TRBV7-9 and TRBJ1-3; D not resolved. The CDR3 contains 17 residues. Germline CDR1 and CDR2: SEHNR and FQNEAQ (reference sequence). V lost 2 bases to trimming and J lost 0 bases, with 14 bases between them. The CDR3 spells CASSLTEGGSSGNTIYF. The CDR3 DNA follows: TGTGCCAGCAGCTTAACGGAGGGCGGGAGCTCTGGAAACACCATATATTTT.

This clone was seen only a few times. V gene TRBV19 combines with J gene TRBJ2-3, with TRBD2 matching 8 bases. V shed 0 bases and J 3 bases; nucleotides not matched to a gene: 5. CDR1 LNHDA and CDR2 SQIVND come from the germline V gene (reference sequence). This CDR3 spans 16 amino acids. This CDR3 is CASSIEASGFTDTQYF. The CDR3 nucleotides are TGTGCCAGTAGTATAGAAGCTAGCGGGTTTACAGATACGCAGTATTTT.

V is TRBV4-2 and J is TRBJ2-7; maybe TRBD1 (6 bases). Trimming shortened V by 4 bases and J by 4 bases, and 17 bases separated the two germline ends. This CDR3 has 15 residues. CDR1 and CDR2 from the germline V gene are LGHNA and YNFKEQ. CDR3 DNA sequence: TGTGCCAGCAGCCTAGGGACACTAAGCACATACGAGCAGTACTTC. It encodes CASSLGTLSTYEQYF.

The J gene is TRBJ2-2, the V gene TRBV7-9, with no clear D. The CDR3 is 14 amino acids. Germline loops: CDR1 SEHNR, CDR2 FQNEAQ (reference sequence). The V end was cut by 7 bases, the J end by 0 bases, with 9 bases between. The chain's CDR3 is CASTIPPNTGELFF. CDR3 DNA: TGTGCCAGCACTATCCCCCCGAACACCGGGGAGCTGTTTTTT.

The chain employs TRBV6-5 and TRBJ1-1; 9 bases align to TRBD1. Unmatched junction bases numbered 9, after V lost 2 bases and J lost 5 bases. CDR3 length: 16 amino acids. Germline CDR1 reads MNHEY; CDR2 reads SVGAGI. CDR3 sequence (DNA): TGTGCCAGCAGTTACGGGACAGGGTTCAGGGGTACTGAAGCTTTCTTT. Its protein product is CASSYGTGFRGTEAFF.

J is TRBJ2-2 and V is TRBV2; TRBD1 matches at 7 bases. The CDR3 spans 15 residues. Germline CDR1 SNHLY, CDR2 FYNNEI. V trimming: 5 bases; J trimming: 4 bases; junction bases outside the gene matches: 7. Here the CDR3 reads CASSNRGHITGELFF. The CDR3 bases are TGTGCCAGCAGTAACAGGGGCCATATCACCGGGGAGCTGTTTTTT.

The V call is TRBV11-2, the J call TRBJ2-7; TRBD1 or TRBD2 may be the D gene (5 bases each). Trimming cost V 1 base and J 1 base, with 11 bases left between them. The CDR3 is 15 amino acids. CDR1 is SGHAT, CDR2 FQNNGV, per germline. CDR3 sequence (DNA): TGTGCCAGCAGCTTAGTGGGGGACGGATCCTACGAGCAGTACTTC. It codes for CASSLVGDGSYEQYF. The complete variable domain, with remaining parts taken from reference TRBV11-2 and TRBJ2-7, reads EAGVAQSPRYKIIEKRQSVAFWCNPISGHATLYWYQQILGQGPKLLIQFQNNGVVDDSQLPKDRFSAERLKGVDSTLKIQPAKLEDSAVYLCASSLVGDGSYEQYFGPGTRLTVT.

The V and J genes are TRBV19 and TRBJ1-1, with unresolved D. CDR3 length: 12 residues. V lost 11 bases, J lost 5 bases, and 15 bases lay in between. Germline V gives CDR1 LNHDA, CDR2 SQIVND (reference sequence). CDR3 bases: TGTGCCGTCGGAGGGTTTTCAACTGAAGCTTTCTTT. Translated: CAVGGFSTEAFF.

V gene TRBV25-1 combines with J gene TRBJ2-5, with 9 positions matching TRBD1. Germline CDR1 MGHDK, CDR2 SYGVNS. The CDR3 covers 16 residues. The V and J ends lost 3 bases and 5 bases, in that order; junction bases with no gene match: 10. The CDR3: CASSDRAQGAGETQYF. The CDR3 coding sequence is TGTGCCAGCAGTGATCGGGCACAGGGGGCCGGGGAGACCCAGTACTTC.

The count of this clone is one. The chain joins TRBV4-1 to TRBJ2-3, with 8 bases lining up with TRBD2. Looked up from germline, CDR1 is MGHRA and CDR2 is YSYEKL. The CDR3 spans 18 residues. V lost 0 bases and J lost 1; bases outside the gene matches: 9. DNA of the CDR3: TGCGCCAGCAGCCAAGATCCCGCTAGCGGGCCCCGCACAGATACGCAGTATTTT. This codes for CASSQDPASGPRTDTQYF.

The V call is TRBV6-1, the J call TRBJ2-3; tentative D call: TRBD2 (6 bases). CDR1 and CDR2 (germline): MNHNS, SASEGT. V was shortened by 4 bases and J by 2 bases, with 19 bases between the two germline ends. There are 17 residues in the CDR3. The CDR3 DNA reads as TGTGCCAGCAGTGTACCCCGGGAGATTTTATTCACAGATACGCAGTATTTT. Translating it yields CASSVPREILFTDTQYF.